This T cell receptor beta chain was recorded in a study of T cell changes during pregnancy in multiple sclerosis. Clones were read by immunoSEQ multiplex PCR, and TCRdb kept only the in-frame ones, dropping some. This repertoire shows just under 45,000 clones, around 90% found once; its top ten account for approximately 0.67%. The CDR3 covers 13 residues. Germline lookup yields CDR1 SQVTM and CDR2 ANQGSEA. V lost 5 bases to trimming and J lost 4 bases, with 14 bases between them. This chain uses TRBV29-1 with TRBJ2-5, with D possibly matching TRBD2 (7 bases). Here the sequenced sample was CD4+ T cells from peripheral blood mononuclear cells, taken in the first trimester of pregnancy. The receptor was derived from a female donor with multiple sclerosis, enrolled in a pregnancy study. In DNA, the CDR3 is TGCAGCGTTCGGGGGGCTCTGTCAGAGACCCAGTACTTC. This encodes CSVRGALSETQYF.